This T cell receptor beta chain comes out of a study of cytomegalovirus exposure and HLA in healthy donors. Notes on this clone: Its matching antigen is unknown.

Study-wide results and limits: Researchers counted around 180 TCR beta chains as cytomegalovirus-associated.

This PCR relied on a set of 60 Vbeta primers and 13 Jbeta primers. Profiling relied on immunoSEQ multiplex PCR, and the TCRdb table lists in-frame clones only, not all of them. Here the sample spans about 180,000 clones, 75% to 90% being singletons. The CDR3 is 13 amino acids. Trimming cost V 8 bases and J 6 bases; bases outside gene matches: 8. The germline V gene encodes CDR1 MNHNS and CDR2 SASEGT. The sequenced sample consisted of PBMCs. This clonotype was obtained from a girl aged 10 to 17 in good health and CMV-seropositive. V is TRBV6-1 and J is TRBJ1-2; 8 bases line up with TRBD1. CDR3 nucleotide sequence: TGTGCCAGCTGGCTTGACAGGGGTGATGGCTACACCTTC. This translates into CASWLDRGDGYTF.